This T cell receptor beta chain is from a study of cytomegalovirus exposure and HLA in healthy donors. Study outcomes and limitations: In a later analysis, TCR beta V- and J-gene trimming was associated with a missense DCLRE1C variant. Certain sequence variants were highly shared and formed a cluster, and this cluster was likely a sequencing artifact. Among the CMV-associated chains, a few were confirmed in vitro as specific for CMV antigens.

PCR was performed using 60 Vbeta and 13 Jbeta primers. Clones were sequenced by immunoSEQ multiplex PCR, and TCRdb holds only the in-frame ones, with some missing. The sample lists around 210,000 clones; 78% were seen once. The CDR3 contains 15 residues. V shed 0 bases, J shed 5 bases, and the junction held 3 bases outside the gene matches. The V gene's germline CDR1 is SGHNT and CDR2 YYREEE (reference sequence). Remarks on this clone: Its antigen is not identified.

At sampling all donors were nominally healthy, likely with unrecorded immune exposures. The V call is TRBV5-4, the J call TRBJ2-5; 11 bases are shared with TRBD2. The material sequenced was PBMCs. The receptor's source is a boy aged 5-17 years in good health and CMV-seronegative. The CDR3 region has the DNA TGTGCCAGCAGCTTGGCTAGGACTAGCGGGGAGACCCAGTACTTC. Encoded protein: CASSLARTSGETQYF.